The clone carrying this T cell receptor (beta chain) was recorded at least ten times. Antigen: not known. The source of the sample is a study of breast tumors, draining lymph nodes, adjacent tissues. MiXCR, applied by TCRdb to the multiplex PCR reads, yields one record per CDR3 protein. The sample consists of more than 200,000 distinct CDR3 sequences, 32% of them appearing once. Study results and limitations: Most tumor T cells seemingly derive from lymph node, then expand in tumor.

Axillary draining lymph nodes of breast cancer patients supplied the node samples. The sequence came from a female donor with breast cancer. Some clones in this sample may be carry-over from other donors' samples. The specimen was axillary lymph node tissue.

CDR3 region: CASSIGTSVGLSTDTQYF. The CDR3 coding sequence is TGTGCCAGTAGTATCGGGACTTCGGTAGGGCTTAGCACAGATACGCAGTATTTT. The V and J genes are TRBV19 and TRBJ2-3; D possibly corresponds to TRBD2 (6 bases). The CDR3 is 18 amino acids. The ends were cut back, 3 bases at V and 0 bases at J, with 19 bases in the middle. Germline lookup yields CDR1 LNHDA and CDR2 SQIVND (reference sequence).